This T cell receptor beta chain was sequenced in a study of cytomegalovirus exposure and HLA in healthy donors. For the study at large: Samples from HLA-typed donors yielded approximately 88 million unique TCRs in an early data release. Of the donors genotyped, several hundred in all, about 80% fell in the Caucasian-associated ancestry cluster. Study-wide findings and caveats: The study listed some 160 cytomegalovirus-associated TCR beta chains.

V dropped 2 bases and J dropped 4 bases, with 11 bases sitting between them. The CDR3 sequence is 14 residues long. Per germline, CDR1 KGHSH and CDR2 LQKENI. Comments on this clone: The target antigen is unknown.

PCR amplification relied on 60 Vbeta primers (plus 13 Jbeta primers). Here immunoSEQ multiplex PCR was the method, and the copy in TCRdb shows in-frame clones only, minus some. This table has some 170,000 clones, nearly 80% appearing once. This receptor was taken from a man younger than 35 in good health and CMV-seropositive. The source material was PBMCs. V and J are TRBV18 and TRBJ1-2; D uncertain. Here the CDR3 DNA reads TGTGCCAGCTCACCATGGTCGGGAACCTATGGCTACACCTTC. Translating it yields CASSPWSGTYGYTF.